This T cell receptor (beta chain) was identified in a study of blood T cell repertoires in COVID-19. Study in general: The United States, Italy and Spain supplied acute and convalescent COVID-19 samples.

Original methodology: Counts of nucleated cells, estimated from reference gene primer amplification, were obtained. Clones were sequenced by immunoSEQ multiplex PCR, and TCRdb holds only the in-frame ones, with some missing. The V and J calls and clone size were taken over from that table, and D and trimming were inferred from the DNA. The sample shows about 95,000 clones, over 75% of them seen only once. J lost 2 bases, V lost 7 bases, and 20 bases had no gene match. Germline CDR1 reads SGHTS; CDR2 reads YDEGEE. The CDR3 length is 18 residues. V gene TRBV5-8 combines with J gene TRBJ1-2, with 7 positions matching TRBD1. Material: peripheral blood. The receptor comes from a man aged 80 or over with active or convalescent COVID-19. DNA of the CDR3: TGTGCCAGCGAGACTAACAGGGGATTTCTCGCAATGAACTATGGCTACACCTTC. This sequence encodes CASETNRGFLAMNYGYTF. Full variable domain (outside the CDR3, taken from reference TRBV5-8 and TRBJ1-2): EAGVTQSPTHLIKTRGQQATLRCSPISGHTSVYWYQQALGLGLQFLLWYDEGEERNRGNFPPRFSGRQFPNYSSELNVNALELEDSALYLCASETNRGFLAMNYGYTFGSGTRLTVV.